These 24 T cell receptor beta chains originate from one sample sequenced in a study of cytomegalovirus exposure and HLA in healthy donors. Amplification used 60 Vbeta primers and 13 Jbeta primers. Data came from immunoSEQ multiplex PCR; TCRdb stores just in-frame clones and leaves some out. In the table there are about 140,000 clones, less than 80% of which are singletons. Sequenced input: PBMCs. The receptors shown here come from a woman aged 50 to 60 in good health and CMV-seropositive.

The V call is TRBV9, the J call TRBJ1-2; 7 positions agree with TRBD1. Germline CDR1 is SGDLS and CDR2 is YYNGEE. The CDR3 has 14 amino acids. The trim removed 5 bases at V and 3 bases at J, leaving 7 bases unmatched. Here the CDR3 reads CASRHTGTDYGYTF. The CDR3 coding sequence is TGTGCCAGCAGGCACACCGGGACAGACTATGGCTACACCTTC.

The J gene is TRBJ2-5, the V gene TRBV6-1, with D tentatively TRBD1 (5 bases). The J call may not be correct, given that the DNA end is closer to TRBJ2-7. Looked up from germline, CDR1 is MNHNS and CDR2 is SASEGT. The CDR3 totals 15 residues. The CDR3 DNA follows: TGTGCCAGCAGAGCAGACAGTCCCCGGCCCTACGAGCAGTACTTC. It yields the protein CASRADSPRPYEQYF.

The chain has TRBV6-1 and TRBJ1-6, with 7 bases lining up with TRBD1. J was trimmed by 8 bases and V by 3 bases; bases with no gene match: 4. CDR3 length equals 14 residues. Germline CDR1 and CDR2: MNHNS and SASEGT. The CDR3 nucleotides are TGTGCCAGCAGTGAGTACAGGGGACATTCACCCCTCCACTTT. This sequence encodes CASSEYRGHSPLHF.

The rearrangement links TRBV28 to TRBJ1-6, with 10 bases fitting TRBD1. The ends lost 6 bases at V and 9 bases at J; junction bases unmatched: 8. In germline, CDR1 is MDHEN, CDR2 SYDVKM. CDR3 length: 15 amino acids. As DNA, the CDR3 is TGTGCCAGCAGCCGGGACAGGGGATACGGTTCACCCCTCCACTTT. It codes for CASSRDRGYGSPLHF.

The CDR3 sequence: CASSARGGEQFF. The CDR3 DNA reads as TGTGCCAGCAGCGCAAGGGGAGGGGAGCAGTTCTTC. This chain connects TRBV6-5 to TRBJ2-1; 7 positions match TRBD2. There are 12 residues in the CDR3. Trimming removed 6 bases from V and 10 bases from J; junction bases left unmatched: 6. The germline V gene has CDR1 MNHEY and CDR2 SVGAGI.

The rearrangement links TRBV6-5 to TRBJ1-1; no firm D call. CDR3 length: 15 residues. Germline CDR1 is MNHEY and CDR2 is SVGAGI. V was shortened by 2 bases and J by 3 bases, with 13 bases between the two germline ends. CDR3 amino acids: CASSYLRGWDTEAFF. The CDR3 DNA is TGTGCCAGCAGTTACCTACGGGGATGGGACACTGAAGCTTTCTTT.

This chain uses TRBV29-1 with TRBJ2-1; D ambiguous. Germline CDR1 SQVTM, CDR2 ANQGSEA. The CDR3 loop spans 11 amino acids. V was cut by 7 bases and J by 8 bases, with 12 bases left in between. The DNA of the CDR3 is TGCAGCGCCACCAGAATGGATGAGCAGTTCTTC. This codes for CSATRMDEQFF.

This chain joins TRBV14 and TRBJ1-1, with 9 positions matching TRBD1. The J segment lost 1 base and the V segment lost 2 bases, leaving 8 bases of the junction unmatched. CDR3 length: 17 amino acids. Looked up from germline, CDR1 is SGHDN and CDR2 is FVKESK. CDR3 residues: CASSQPWTGDRNTEAFF. The DNA of the CDR3 is TGTGCCAGCAGCCAACCCTGGACAGGGGATCGGAACACTGAAGCTTTCTTT.

This chain uses TRBV12-5 with TRBJ1-1; D is unclear. V lost 3 bases to trimming and J lost 10 bases, with 15 bases between them. There are 13 residues in the CDR3. Germline CDR1 LGHNT, CDR2 FRNRAP. The CDR3 DNA sequence: TGTGCTAGTGGTTTTGTAGGGAGAGGAGTAGCTTTCTTT. This encodes CASGFVGRGVAFF.

V is TRBV29-1 and J is TRBJ2-2; 10 bases match TRBD2. The CDR3 loop spans 16 amino acids. Germline CDR1 is SQVTM and CDR2 is ANQGSEA. J was trimmed by 2 bases and V by 4 bases; bases with no gene match: 7. CDR3 loop: CSVGLSGGLNTGELFF. In DNA, the CDR3 is TGCAGCGTTGGTCTTAGCGGGGGGCTTAACACCGGGGAGCTGTTTTTT.

V and J are TRBV28 and TRBJ2-2; 8 nucleotides match TRBD2. CDR3 length equals 15 residues. CDR1 is MDHEN and CDR2 is SYDVKM in the germline V gene. V dropped 2 bases and J dropped 6; count of bases not matched to a gene: 5. CDR3 in amino acids: CASSLPGGPSGELFF. For the CDR3, the DNA is TGTGCCAGCAGTTTACCGGGGGGGCCGTCCGGGGAGCTGTTTTTT.

This chain links TRBV18 with TRBJ2-2, with a tentative D call TRBD1 (5 bases). The CDR3 loop spans 14 amino acids. V gave up 5 bases and J gave up 5 bases, with 12 bases separating them. From germline, CDR1 is KGHSH and CDR2 LQKENI. CDR3 sequence reads: CASSWPGLTGELFF. In nucleotides, the CDR3 is TGTGCCAGCTCATGGCCAGGGCTTACCGGGGAGCTGTTTTTT.

The DNA for the CDR3 is TGTGCCAGCAGTACCCAGTTTTACGAGCAGTTCTTC. Protein sequence: CASSTQFYEQFF. The chain links TRBV6-1 to TRBJ2-1; D uncertain. V gave up 5 bases and J gave up 10 bases, with 12 bases separating them. The CDR3 consists of 12 residues. Germline V CDR1 and CDR2: MNHNS, SASEGT.

The chain carries TRBV7-9 and TRBJ2-3; 9 bases are a match to TRBD2. The V gene's germline CDR1 is SEHNR and CDR2 FQNEAQ (reference sequence). The CDR3 is 15 residues long. For the CDR3, the DNA is TGTGCTAGCTCTAATAGCGGGGGCCCGCAAGATACGCAGTATTTT. Translating it yields CASSNSGGPQDTQYF.

This clone was recorded a few times. The rearrangement links TRBV4-2 to TRBJ2-5; possible D gene TRBD1, 6 bases. Germline loops: CDR1 LGHNA, CDR2 YNFKEQ. Trimming stripped 1 base from V and 0 bases from J, with 24 bases between. This CDR3 region has 20 residues. CDR3 DNA sequence: TGTGCCAGCAGCCAAGGAAGCTCGGACAGCTTCTCACTGTACCAAGAGACCCAGTACTTC. Protein product: CASSQGSSDSFSLYQETQYF.

Concerning this clone: The junction and the germline gene differ at one end; a read error may be behind it. The rearrangement joins TRBV6-1 to TRBJ1-6; 8 positions agree with TRBD1. This CDR3 comprises 16 residues. The germline CDR1 and CDR2 sequences are MNHNS and SASEGT. Written as DNA, the CDR3 is TGTGCCATCAGTGAGTCGGCAGGGGGCGTTGAGTCACCCCTCCACTTT. Protein sequence: CAISESAGGVESPLHF.

The chain carries TRBV30 and TRBJ2-3, with 9 bases that match TRBD2. V trimming: 2 bases; J trimming: 3 bases; junction bases outside the gene matches: 9. CDR1 GTSNPN and CDR2 SVGIG come from the germline V gene (reference sequence). The CDR3 covers 16 residues. DNA of the CDR3: TGTGCCTGGAGTCCCAGGTTTGCGGGGGGGACAGATACGCAGTATTTT. Encoded protein: CAWSPRFAGGTDTQYF.

V gene TRBV5-4 combines with J gene TRBJ2-7; tentative D call: TRBD1 (6 bases). Per germline, CDR1 SGHNT and CDR2 YYREEE (reference sequence). With 4 bases removed from V and 6 bases from J, the gap between germline ends came to 14 bases. The CDR3 is 13 residues long. The chain's CDR3 is CASSPTGSGEQYF. The CDR3 region has the DNA TGTGCCAGCAGCCCCACAGGGAGCGGCGAGCAGTACTTC.

V is TRBV6-6 and J is TRBJ1-4, with TRBD1 matching over 8 bases. Unmatched junction bases numbered 10, after V lost 6 bases and J lost 7 bases. This CDR3 has 15 residues. Germline CDR1 reads MNHNY; CDR2 reads SVGAGI (reference sequence). CDR3 bases: TGTGCCAGCAGCCCCACCACAGGGGGAGCTGAAAAACTGTTTTTT. As protein: CASSPTTGGAEKLFF.

The rearrangement joins TRBV27 to TRBJ2-1, with D unclear. This CDR3 comprises 15 residues. CDR1 MNHEY and CDR2 SMNVEV come from the germline V gene (reference sequence). Between the trimmed V and J ends, which lost 4 bases and 0 bases, there was a span of 10 bases. The chain's CDR3 is CASSSDSSSYNEQFF. The DNA of the CDR3 is TGTGCCAGCAGTTCTGACTCGAGCTCCTACAATGAGCAGTTCTTC.

The gene calls are TRBV5-1 and TRBJ2-3, with D maybe TRBD2 (5 bases). V was trimmed by 0 bases and J by 1 base, leaving 9 bases between them. Germline loops: CDR1 SGHRS, CDR2 YFSETQ. This CDR3 region has 15 residues. CDR3 amino acids: CASSLEVRGTDTQYF. The DNA of the CDR3 is TGCGCCAGCAGCTTGGAGGTGCGGGGCACAGATACGCAGTATTTT.

The rearrangement uses TRBV5-1 and TRBJ2-3, with a weak D call TRBD2 (6 bases). CDR1 and CDR2 (germline): SGHRS, YFSETQ. This CDR3 region has 15 residues. V lost 3 bases and J lost 2, with 13 bases in between. CDR3 sequence reads: CASSYFGGFTDTQYF. The DNA of the CDR3 is TGCGCCAGCAGCTACTTCGGGGGTTTCACAGATACGCAGTATTTT.

J is TRBJ1-1 and V is TRBV18; a possible D gene is TRBD1 (5 bases). Looked up from germline, CDR1 is KGHSH and CDR2 is LQKENI. CDR3 length: 16 residues. The V and J ends lost 1 base and 0 bases respectively, with 12 bases between them. The CDR3 nucleotides read TGTGCCAGCTCACCACAGCAGGGTGGGATGAACACTGAAGCTTTCTTT. Amino acids: CASSPQQGGMNTEAFF.

The V and J genes are TRBV6-5 and TRBJ2-7; D perhaps matches TRBD2 (5 bases). V dropped 3 bases and J dropped 3 bases, with 15 bases sitting between them. The germline V gene has CDR1 MNHEY and CDR2 SVGAGI. This CDR3 is 15 amino acids long. The CDR3, as DNA: TGTGCCAGCAGTTATTACAGAGGGCGCGGCTACGAGCAGTACTTC. It yields the protein CASSYYRGRGYEQYF.